This passage covers 2 T cell receptor beta chains from one sample sequenced in a study of OX40 agonist ivuxolimab in advanced cancers. Produced via immunoSEQ multiplex PCR; TCRdb's table is partial and in-frame only. The sample has roughly 60,000 clones; around 84% are singletons. Here the sequenced sample was CD4+ or CD8+ T cells sorted from blood, taken in a trial of the OX40 agonist ivuxolimab. The origin of the receptors is an adult with an advanced solid tumor such as melanoma, head and neck, liver or kidney cancer.

V is TRBV6-5 and J is TRBJ2-3, with a tentative D call TRBD2 (5 bases). The germline gives CDR1 MNHEY, CDR2 SVGAGI. This CDR3 region has 13 residues. V lost 2 bases and J lost 6, with 9 bases in between. Written as DNA, the CDR3 is TGTGCCAGCAGTTACGGATCGGGGGATACGCAGTATTTT. Residues: CASSYGSGDTQYF.

This clone was seen a few times. The chain links TRBV28 to TRBJ2-1; possibly TRBD2 for D (5 bases). The germline V gene encodes CDR1 MDHEN and CDR2 SYDVKM. The CDR3 is 11 residues long. Deletions cut 4 bases from V and 10 bases from J, with 8 bases between. As DNA, the CDR3 is TGTGCCAGCAGTTCCCGGAGGGAGCAGTTCTTC. Amino acid sequence: CASSSRREQFF.